This T cell receptor beta chain was observed in a study of radiation and T cells in renal cell carcinoma. Background on the study: Nephrectomy followed 15 Gy stereotactic body radiation by 4 weeks. General study findings and limits: Top tumor clonotypes rose in blood 2 weeks post-radiation, then contracted.

Assay used: immunoSEQ multiplex PCR; TCRdb lists only in-frame clones, some missing. Of about 130,000 clones listed, roughly four fifths are singletons. Time point noted: blood 2 weeks post-SBRT. As for treatment: 15 Gy SBRT to primary tumor, nephrectomy 4 weeks later. Germline CDR1 reads MNHNS; CDR2 reads SASEGT. This CDR3 spans 13 amino acids. Trimming pared 7 bases from V and 1 base from J, leaving 10 bases between. This clone was observed a single time. Its antigen is not identified. Sequenced here: blood, sampled from a patient whose treatment included radiotherapy and nephrectomy. This clonotype was sampled from an older woman with renal cell carcinoma. The chain links TRBV6-1 to TRBJ1-2, with a tentative D call TRBD1 (5 bases). CDR3 amino acids: CASIEGLNYGYTF. The CDR3 DNA is TGTGCCAGCATCGAGGGGCTTAACTATGGCTACACCTTC.